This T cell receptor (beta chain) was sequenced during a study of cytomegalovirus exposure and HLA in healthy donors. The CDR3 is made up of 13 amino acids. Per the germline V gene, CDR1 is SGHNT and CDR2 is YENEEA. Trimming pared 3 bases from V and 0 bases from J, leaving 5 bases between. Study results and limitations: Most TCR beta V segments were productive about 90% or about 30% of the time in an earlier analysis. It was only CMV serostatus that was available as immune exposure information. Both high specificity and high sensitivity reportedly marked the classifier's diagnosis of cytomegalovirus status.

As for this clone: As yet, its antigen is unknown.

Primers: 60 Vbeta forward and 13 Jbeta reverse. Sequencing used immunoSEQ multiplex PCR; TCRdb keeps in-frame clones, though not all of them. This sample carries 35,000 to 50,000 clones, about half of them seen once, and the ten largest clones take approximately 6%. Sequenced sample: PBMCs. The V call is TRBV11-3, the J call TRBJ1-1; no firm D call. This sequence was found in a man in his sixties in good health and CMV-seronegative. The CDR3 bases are TGTGCCAGCAGCTTCTCGGTGAACACTGAAGCTTTCTTT. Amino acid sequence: CASSFSVNTEAFF.